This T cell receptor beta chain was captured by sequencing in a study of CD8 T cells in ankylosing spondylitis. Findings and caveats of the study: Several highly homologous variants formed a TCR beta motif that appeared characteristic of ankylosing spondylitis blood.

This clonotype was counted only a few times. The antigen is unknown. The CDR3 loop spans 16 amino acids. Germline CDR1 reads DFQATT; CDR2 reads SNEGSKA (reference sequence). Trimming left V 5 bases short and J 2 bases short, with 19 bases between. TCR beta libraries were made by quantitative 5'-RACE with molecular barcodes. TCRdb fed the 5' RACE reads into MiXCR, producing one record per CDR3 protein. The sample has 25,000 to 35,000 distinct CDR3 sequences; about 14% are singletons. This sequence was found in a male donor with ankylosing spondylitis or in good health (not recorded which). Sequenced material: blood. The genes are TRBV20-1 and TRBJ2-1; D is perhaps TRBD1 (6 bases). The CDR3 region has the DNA TGCAGTGCTCCCTTGCGAAAGGGGGACCCCTACAATGAGCAGTTCTTC. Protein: CSAPLRKGDPYNEQFF.